This T cell receptor beta chain was identified during a study of blood T cell repertoires in COVID-19. The data were produced by immunoSEQ multiplex PCR, yet TCRdb's version contains in-frame clones alone and is incomplete. In the table there are about 81,000 clones, approximately 75% of which are singletons. The CDR3 loop spans 13 amino acids. Germline V lookup: CDR1 KGHSH, CDR2 LQKENI. V lost 2 bases, J lost 5 bases, and 10 bases lay in between. Material: peripheral blood. The V and J genes are TRBV18 and TRBJ2-7; D may be TRBD2 (5 bases). The TCR was taken from a woman in her 50s with acute or convalescent COVID-19. The CDR3 sequence: CASSPTSDHEQYF. CDR3 DNA sequence: TGTGCCAGCTCACCAACTAGTGACCACGAGCAGTACTTC.